This TCR beta chain was obtained from a study of cytomegalovirus exposure and HLA in healthy donors. Study-wide results and limits: Most of the CMV-associated TCR beta chains (in a later analysis) appeared to be HLA-restricted.

The sample holds a few counts of this clone. Its matching antigen is unknown. It was with 60 Vbeta and 13 Jbeta primers that the PCR ran. The repertoire was sequenced with immunoSEQ multiplex PCR; TCRdb's copy has only in-frame clones and lacks some. This table has 130,000 to 150,000 clones, 60% to 80% appearing once. Trimming removed 0 bases from V and 7 bases from J; junction bases left unmatched: 10. CDR3 size: 15 residues. CDR1 SGDLS and CDR2 YYNGEE come from the germline V gene. This rearrangement joins TRBV9 to TRBJ2-7, with 7 positions matching TRBD1. The specimen was PBMCs. The sequence came from a male donor in good health and CMV-seronegative. The CDR3 sequence: CASSVAGTEMGEQYF. Written as DNA, the CDR3 is TGTGCCAGCAGCGTAGCAGGGACAGAGATGGGGGAGCAGTACTTC.